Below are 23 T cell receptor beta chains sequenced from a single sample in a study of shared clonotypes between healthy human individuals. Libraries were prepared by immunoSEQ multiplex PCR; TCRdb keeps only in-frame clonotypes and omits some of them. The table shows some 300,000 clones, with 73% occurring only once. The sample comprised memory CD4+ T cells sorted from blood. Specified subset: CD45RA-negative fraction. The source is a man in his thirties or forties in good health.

In nucleotides, the CDR3 is TGTGCCAGCAGTCAACGGACAGGGTTGGCCACAGATACGCAGTATTTT. It encodes CASSQRTGLATDTQYF. The V call is TRBV28, the J call TRBJ2-3; 8 positions match TRBD1. Looked up from germline, CDR1 is MDHEN and CDR2 is SYDVKM. The CDR3 has 16 amino acids. Unmatched junction bases numbered 9, after V lost 5 bases and J lost 2 bases.

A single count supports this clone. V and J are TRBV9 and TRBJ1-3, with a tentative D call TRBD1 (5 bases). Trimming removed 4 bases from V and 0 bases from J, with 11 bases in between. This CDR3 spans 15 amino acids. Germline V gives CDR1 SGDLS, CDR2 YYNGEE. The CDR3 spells CASSSQGNSGNTIYF. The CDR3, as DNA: TGTGCCAGCAGCTCCCAGGGAAACTCTGGAAACACCATATATTTT.

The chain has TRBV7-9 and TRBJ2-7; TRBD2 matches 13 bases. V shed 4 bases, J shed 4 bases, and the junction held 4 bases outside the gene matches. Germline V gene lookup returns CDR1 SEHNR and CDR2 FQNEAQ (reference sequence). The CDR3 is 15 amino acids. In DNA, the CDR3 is TGTGCCAGCAGCTCCCCGGGACTAGCGGGATACGAGCAGTACTTC. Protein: CASSSPGLAGYEQYF.

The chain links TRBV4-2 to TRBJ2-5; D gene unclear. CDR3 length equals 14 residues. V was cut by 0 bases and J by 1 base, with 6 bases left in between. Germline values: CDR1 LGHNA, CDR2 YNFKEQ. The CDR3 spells CASSQEASQETQYF. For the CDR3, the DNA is TGTGCCAGCAGCCAAGAGGCTAGCCAAGAGACCCAGTACTTC.

This CDR3 reads CASSLGLAGGPDTGELFF. CDR3 in DNA: TGTGCCAGCAGCTTGGGGTTAGCGGGAGGGCCGGACACCGGGGAGCTGTTTTTT. The rearrangement uses TRBV5-4 and TRBJ2-2, with 11 bases lining up with TRBD2. Germline loops: CDR1 SGHNT, CDR2 YYREEE (reference sequence). V lost 0 bases and J lost 3; bases outside the gene matches: 7. This CDR3 has 18 amino acids. Filled out from reference TRBV5-4 and TRBJ2-2, the complete variable domain reads ETGVTQSPTHLIKTRGQQVTLRCSSQSGHNTVSWYQQALGQGPQFIFQYYREEENGRGNFPPRFSGLQFPNYSSELNVNALELDDSALYLCASSLGLAGGPDTGELFFGEGSRLTVL.

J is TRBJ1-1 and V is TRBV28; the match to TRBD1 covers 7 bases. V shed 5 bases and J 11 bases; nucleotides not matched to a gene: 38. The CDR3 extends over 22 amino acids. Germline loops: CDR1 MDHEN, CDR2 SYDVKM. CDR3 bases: TGTGCCAGCAGTCTACCCACACCGGGGACAGAATTTGCTCGGACAAGAACTAGGGTGGCTTTCTTT. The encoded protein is CASSLPTPGTEFARTRTRVAFF.

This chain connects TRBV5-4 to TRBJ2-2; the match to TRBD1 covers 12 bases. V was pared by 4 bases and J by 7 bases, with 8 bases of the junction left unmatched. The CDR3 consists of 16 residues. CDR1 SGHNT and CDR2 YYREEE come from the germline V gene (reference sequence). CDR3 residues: CASSLGGQGAVGELFF. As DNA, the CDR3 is TGTGCCAGCAGCCTGGGGGGACAGGGGGCTGTCGGGGAGCTGTTTTTT.

Here the CDR3 reads CASNNPRGQPQHF. DNA for the CDR3: TGTGCCAGCAATAATCCTCGGGGTCAGCCCCAGCATTTT. The V call is TRBV2, the J call TRBJ1-5; D is undetermined. The CDR3 extends over 13 amino acids. CDR1 and CDR2 from the germline V gene are SNHLY and FYNNEI. V was shortened by 7 bases and J by 6 bases, with 13 bases between the two germline ends.

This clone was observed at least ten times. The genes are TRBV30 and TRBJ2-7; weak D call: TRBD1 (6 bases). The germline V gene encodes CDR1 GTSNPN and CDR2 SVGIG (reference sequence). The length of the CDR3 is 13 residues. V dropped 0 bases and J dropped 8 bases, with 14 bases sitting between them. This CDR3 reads CAWSVPRGDKQYF. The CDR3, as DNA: TGTGCCTGGAGTGTACCCAGGGGAGATAAGCAGTACTTC.

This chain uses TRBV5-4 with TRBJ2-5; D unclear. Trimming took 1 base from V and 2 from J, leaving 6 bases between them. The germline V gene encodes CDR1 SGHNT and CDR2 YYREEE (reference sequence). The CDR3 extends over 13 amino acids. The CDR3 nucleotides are TGTGCCAGCAGCTTGCCACGGCAAGAGACCCAGTACTTC. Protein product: CASSLPRQETQYF.

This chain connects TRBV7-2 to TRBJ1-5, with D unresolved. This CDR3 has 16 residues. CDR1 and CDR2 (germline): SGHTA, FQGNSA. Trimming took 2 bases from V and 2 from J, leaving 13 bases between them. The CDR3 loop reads CASSLSTRLGNQPQHF. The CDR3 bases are TGTGCCAGCAGCTTATCAACACGGTTGGGCAATCAGCCCCAGCATTTT.

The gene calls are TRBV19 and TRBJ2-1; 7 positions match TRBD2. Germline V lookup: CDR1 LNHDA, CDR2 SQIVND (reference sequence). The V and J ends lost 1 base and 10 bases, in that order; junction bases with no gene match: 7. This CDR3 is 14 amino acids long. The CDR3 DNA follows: TGTGCCAGTAGTATAGGCGGGAGCCCACGAGAGCAGTTCTTC. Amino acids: CASSIGGSPREQFF.

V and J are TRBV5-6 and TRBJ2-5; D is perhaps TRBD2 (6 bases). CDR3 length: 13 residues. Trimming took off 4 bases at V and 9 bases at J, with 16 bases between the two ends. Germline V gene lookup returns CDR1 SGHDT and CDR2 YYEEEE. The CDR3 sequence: CASSRWRGMAQYF. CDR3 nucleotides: TGTGCCAGCAGCCGCTGGCGGGGTATGGCCCAGTACTTC.

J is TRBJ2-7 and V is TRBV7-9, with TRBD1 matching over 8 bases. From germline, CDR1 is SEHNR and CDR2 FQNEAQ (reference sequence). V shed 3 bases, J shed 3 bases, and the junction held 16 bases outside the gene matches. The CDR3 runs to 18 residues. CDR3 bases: TGTGCCAGCAGCTTTATAATCTCAAGGGACAGGCGAAACTACGAGCAGTACTTC. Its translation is CASSFIISRDRRNYEQYF.

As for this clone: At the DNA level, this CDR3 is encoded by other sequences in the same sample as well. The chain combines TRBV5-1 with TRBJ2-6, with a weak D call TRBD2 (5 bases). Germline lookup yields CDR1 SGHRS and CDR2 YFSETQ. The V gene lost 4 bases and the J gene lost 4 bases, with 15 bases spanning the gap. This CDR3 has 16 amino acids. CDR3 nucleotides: TGCGCCAGCAGCCTCGATACGGGGTCCGGGGCCAACGTCCTGACTTTC. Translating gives CASSLDTGSGANVLTF.

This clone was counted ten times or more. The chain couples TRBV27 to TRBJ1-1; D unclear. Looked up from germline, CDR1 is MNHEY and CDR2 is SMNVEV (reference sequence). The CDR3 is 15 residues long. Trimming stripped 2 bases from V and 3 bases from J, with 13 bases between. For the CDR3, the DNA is TGTGCCAGCAGTTTACGTTTAAGGGCAGACACTGAAGCTTTCTTT. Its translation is CASSLRLRADTEAFF.

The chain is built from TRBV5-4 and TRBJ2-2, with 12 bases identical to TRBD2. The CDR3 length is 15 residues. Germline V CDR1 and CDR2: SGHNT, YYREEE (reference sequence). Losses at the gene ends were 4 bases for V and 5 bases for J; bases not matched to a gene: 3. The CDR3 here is CASSIGTSGTGELFF. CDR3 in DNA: TGTGCCAGCAGCATCGGGACTAGCGGGACCGGGGAGCTGTTTTTT.

The CDR3: CASRPSSAQGEQFF. Written as DNA, the CDR3 is TGTGCCAGCCGCCCCTCTAGCGCTCAGGGTGAGCAGTTCTTC. The chain couples TRBV2 to TRBJ2-1, with D possibly matching TRBD2 (6 bases). From germline, CDR1 is SNHLY and CDR2 FYNNEI. This CDR3 region has 14 residues. Between the trimmed V and J ends, which lost 8 bases and 9 bases, there was a span of 20 bases.

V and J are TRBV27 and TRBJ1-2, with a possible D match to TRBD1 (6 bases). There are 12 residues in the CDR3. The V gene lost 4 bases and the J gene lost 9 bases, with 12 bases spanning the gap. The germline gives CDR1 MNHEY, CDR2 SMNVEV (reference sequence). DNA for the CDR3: TGTGCCAGCAGTTCACAGGGTCTGCGCTACACCTTC. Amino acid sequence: CASSSQGLRYTF.

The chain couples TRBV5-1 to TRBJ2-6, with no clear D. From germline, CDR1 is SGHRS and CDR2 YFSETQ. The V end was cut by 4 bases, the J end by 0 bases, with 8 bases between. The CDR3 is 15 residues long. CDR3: CASSHGFSGANVLTF. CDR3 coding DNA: TGCGCCAGCAGCCACGGATTCTCTGGGGCCAACGTCCTGACTTTC.

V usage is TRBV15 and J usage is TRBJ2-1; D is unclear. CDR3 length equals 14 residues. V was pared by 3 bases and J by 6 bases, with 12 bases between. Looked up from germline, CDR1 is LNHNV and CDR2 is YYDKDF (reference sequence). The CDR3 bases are TGTGCCACCAGCAGGGAATTGAATAGCAATGAGCAGTTCTTC. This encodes CATSRELNSNEQFF.

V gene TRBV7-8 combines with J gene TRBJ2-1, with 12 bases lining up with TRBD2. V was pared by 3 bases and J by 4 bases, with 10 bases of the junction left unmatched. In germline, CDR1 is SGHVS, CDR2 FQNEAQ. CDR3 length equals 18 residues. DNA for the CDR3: TGTGCCAGCAGCTTTGGCCCAAGACTAGCGGGAGTTTACAATGAGCAGTTCTTC. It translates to CASSFGPRLAGVYNEQFF.

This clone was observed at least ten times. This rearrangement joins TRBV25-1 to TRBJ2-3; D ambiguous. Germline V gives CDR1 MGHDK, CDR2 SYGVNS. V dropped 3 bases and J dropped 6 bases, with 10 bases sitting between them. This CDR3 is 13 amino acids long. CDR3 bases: TGTGCCAGCAGTGATCAAGCACGGGATACGCAGTATTTT. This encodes CASSDQARDTQYF. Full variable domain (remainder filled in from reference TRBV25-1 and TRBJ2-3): EADIYQTPRYLVIGTGKKITLECSQTMGHDKMYWYQQDPGMELHLIHYSYGVNSTEKGDLSSESTVSRIRTEHFPLTLESARPSHTSQYLCASSDQARDTQYFGPGTRLTVL.